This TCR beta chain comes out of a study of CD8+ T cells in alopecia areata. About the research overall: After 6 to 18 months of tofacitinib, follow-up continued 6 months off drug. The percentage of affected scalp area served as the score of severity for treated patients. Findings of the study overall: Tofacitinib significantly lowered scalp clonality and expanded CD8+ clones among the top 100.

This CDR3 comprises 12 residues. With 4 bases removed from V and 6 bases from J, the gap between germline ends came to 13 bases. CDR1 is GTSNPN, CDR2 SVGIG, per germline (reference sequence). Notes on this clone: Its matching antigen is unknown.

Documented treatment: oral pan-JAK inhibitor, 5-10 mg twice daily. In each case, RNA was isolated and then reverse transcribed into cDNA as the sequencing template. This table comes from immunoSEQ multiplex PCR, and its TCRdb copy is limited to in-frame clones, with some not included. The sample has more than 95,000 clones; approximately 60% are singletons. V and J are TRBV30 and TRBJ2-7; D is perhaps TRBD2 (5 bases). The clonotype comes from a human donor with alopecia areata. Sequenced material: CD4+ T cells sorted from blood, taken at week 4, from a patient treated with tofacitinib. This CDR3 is CAWKSASFEQYF. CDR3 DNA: TGTGCCTGGAAAAGTGCTAGCTTCGAGCAGTACTTC.